This TCR beta chain is from a study of blood T cell repertoires in COVID-19. Overall study context: Samples of COVID-19 (acute and convalescent) were obtained from the United States, Italy and Spain. The analysed material was cDNA or gDNA that came from T cells, B-cell-depleted T cells, or PBMCs.

J gave up 6 bases and V 4 bases, and 5 bases lay outside the gene matches. The CDR3 totals 12 residues. The germline CDR1 and CDR2 sequences are GTSNPN and SVGIG (reference sequence). Authors' data handling: Estimation of nucleated cell counts relied on the amplification of reference gene primers. Assay used: immunoSEQ multiplex PCR; TCRdb lists only in-frame clones, some missing. From that table come the V and J calls and clone size; the DNA was used to work out D and trimming. The table lists tens of thousands of clones, 70% to 90% of them singletons, with 5.4% in the top ten. V gene TRBV30 combines with J gene TRBJ1-1, with 7 bases aligning to TRBD1. The sequence was collected from a man aged 55 to 70 with acute or convalescent COVID-19. The sample was peripheral blood. The CDR3 sequence: CAWNHRGPEAFF. CDR3 in DNA: TGTGCCTGGAACCACAGGGGACCTGAAGCTTTCTTT.